The clone carrying this T cell receptor (beta chain) showed up many times. Produced via immunoSEQ multiplex PCR; TCRdb's table is partial and in-frame only. Observed in the sample are tens of thousands of clones, none of them singletons. This entry comes from a study of T cell clonality in common variable immunodeficiency. The TCR comes from a person aged 18-70 years in good health. The specimen sequenced was peripheral blood mononuclear cells.

CDR3 protein: CASSPSSGRDNEQFF. The covered CDR3 bases are TGTGCCAGCAGCCCGTCTAGCGGGAGGGACAATGAG. The rearrangement links TRBV5-4 to TRBJ2-1, with TRBD2 identical over 12 bases. The read halts 3 residues ahead of the CDR3 end, with the missing end drawn from the germline J gene. The CDR3 is 15 residues long. CDR1 is SGHNT, CDR2 YYREEE, per germline (reference sequence). Trimming cost V 4 bases and J 5 bases; bases outside gene matches: 4.